The text below deals with one T cell receptor beta chain. From germline, CDR1 is MGHRA and CDR2 YSYEKL. The CDR3 is 15 amino acids. J gave up 8 bases and V 2 bases, and 4 bases lay outside the gene matches. Generated by immunoSEQ multiplex PCR, the TCRdb table keeps only in-frame clones and is missing some. In the table there are approximately 70,000 clones, around 84% of which are singletons. The entry originates in a study of OX40 agonist ivuxolimab in advanced cancers. Study information: A partial response was reached by three patients: one with hepatocellular carcinoma and two with cutaneous melanoma.

This sample comprised CD4+ or CD8+ T cells sorted from blood, obtained in a trial of the OX40 agonist ivuxolimab. The chain employs TRBV4-1 and TRBJ1-6; 9 bases are a match to TRBD1. The receptor was isolated from an adult with an advanced solid tumor such as melanoma, head and neck, liver or kidney cancer. CDR3 bases: TGCGCCAGCAGCCAATTAGACAGGGGGGATTCACCCCTCCACTTT. The encoded protein is CASSQLDRGDSPLHF.